A selection of T cell receptor beta chains follows, all from one sample in a study of CD8+ T cells in alopecia areata. The method was immunoSEQ multiplex PCR; TCRdb's version includes in-frame clones alone and lacks a portion of them. This sample has 180,000 or so clones, with around 49% found just once. Sequenced material: CD8+ T cells sorted from blood, taken around week 54, from a patient treated with tofacitinib. The receptors stem from a human donor with alopecia areata. Each CDR3 is given with its conserved first and last residue. Each record gives: CDR3 protein, CDR3 DNA, D gene, clone size, V gene, J gene. D genes are given only for firm matches. Only some rows state a clone size, as once, few, many or a class for expanded clones.

CDR3aa: CASSQIEGNTEAFF
CDR3nt: TGTGCCAGCAGCCAGATTGAGGGTAACACTGAAGCTTTCTTT
d_gene: .
abundance: .
v_gene: TRBV7-8
j_gene: TRBJ1-1

CDR3aa: CASSQGTPYNEQFF
CDR3nt: TGTGCCAGCAGCCAAGGTACACCTTACAATGAGCAGTTCTTC
d_gene: .
abundance: .
v_gene: TRBV14
j_gene: TRBJ2-1

CDR3aa: CASSLDTGLYNEQFF
CDR3nt: TGTGCCAGCAGCTTGGATACGGGCCTATACAATGAGCAGTTCTTC
d_gene: .
abundance: few
v_gene: TRBV5-4
j_gene: TRBJ2-1

CDR3aa: CASSIYEGPPLHF
CDR3nt: TGTGCCAGTAGTATTTACGAGGGCCCACCCCTCCACTTT
d_gene: .
abundance: .
v_gene: TRBV19
j_gene: TRBJ1-6

CDR3aa: CASSQDSGGYTEAFF
CDR3nt: TGCGCCAGCAGCCAAGATTCGGGAGGTTACACTGAAGCTTTCTTT
d_gene: .
abundance: .
v_gene: TRBV4-1
j_gene: TRBJ1-1

CDR3aa: CSASGDETQYF
CDR3nt: TGCAGTGCTAGCGGGGACGAGACCCAGTACTTC
d_gene: .
abundance: .
v_gene: TRBV20-1
j_gene: TRBJ2-5

CDR3aa: CASSTTQGARGYTF
CDR3nt: TGTGCCAGCAGCACCACACAGGGGGCCCGTGGCTACACCTTC
d_gene: TRBD1
abundance: .
v_gene: TRBV7-9
j_gene: TRBJ1-2

CDR3aa: CASTPAGGWTDTQYF
CDR3nt: TGTGCCAGTACGCCAGCGGGGGGTTGGACAGATACGCAGTATTTT
d_gene: TRBD2
abundance: few
v_gene: TRBV19
j_gene: TRBJ2-3

CDR3aa: CASSPEGGQGTYEQYF
CDR3nt: TGTGCCAGCAGCCCCGAGGGGGGACAGGGGACCTACGAGCAGTACTTC
d_gene: TRBD1
abundance: .
v_gene: TRBV13
j_gene: TRBJ2-7

CDR3aa: CASSLGGYPLHF
CDR3nt: TGTGCCAGCAGCTTAGGCGGGTATCCCCTCCACTTT
d_gene: .
abundance: few
v_gene: TRBV7-9
j_gene: TRBJ1-6

CDR3aa: CASNEGHLSNQPQHF
CDR3nt: TGTGCCAGCAATGAGGGACACCTCAGCAATCAGCCCCAGCATTTT
d_gene: .
abundance: few
v_gene: TRBV6-6
j_gene: TRBJ1-5

CDR3aa: CASSLMQSAGTQYF
CDR3nt: TGTGCCAGCAGTTTAATGCAGTCGGCGGGGACCCAGTACTTC
d_gene: .
abundance: once
v_gene: TRBV27
j_gene: TRBJ2-5

CDR3aa: CAIRDRGYEQYF
CDR3nt: TGTGCCATCAGGGACAGGGGGTACGAGCAGTACTTC
d_gene: TRBD1
abundance: few
v_gene: TRBV10-3
j_gene: TRBJ2-7

CDR3aa: CASSQESQGYEQYF
CDR3nt: TGTGCCAGCAGCCAAGAATCTCAGGGATACGAGCAGTACTTC
d_gene: .
abundance: .
v_gene: TRBV4-2
j_gene: TRBJ2-7

CDR3aa: CASSQGFNQYNEQFF
CDR3nt: TGTGCCAGCAGCCAAGGATTCAATCAGTACAATGAGCAGTTCTTC
d_gene: .
abundance: few
v_gene: TRBV14
j_gene: TRBJ2-1

CDR3aa: CASSQVEGRTEAFF
CDR3nt: TGCGCCAGCAGCCAAGTTGAGGGGAGGACTGAAGCTTTCTTT
d_gene: .
abundance: .
v_gene: TRBV4-3
j_gene: TRBJ1-1

CDR3aa: CASSGGGGASEQFF
CDR3nt: TGTGCCAGCAGCGGGGGCGGGGGGGCCTCTGAGCAGTTCTTC
d_gene: TRBD2
abundance: .
v_gene: TRBV9
j_gene: TRBJ2-1

CDR3aa: CARRGRGREETEAFF
CDR3nt: TGTGCCAGAAGGGGCAGGGGGCGCGAAGAGACTGAAGCTTTCTTT
d_gene: TRBD1
abundance: .
v_gene: TRBV19
j_gene: TRBJ1-1

CDR3aa: CASSLPGLKTQYF
CDR3nt: TGTGCCAGCAGCTTACCAGGGTTGAAGACCCAGTACTTC
d_gene: .
abundance: .
v_gene: TRBV11-1
j_gene: TRBJ2-5

CDR3aa: CASSQNTGELFF
CDR3nt: TGTGCCAGCAGCCAAAACACCGGGGAGCTGTTTTTT
d_gene: .
abundance: .
v_gene: TRBV6-5
j_gene: TRBJ2-2

CDR3aa: CASSPSQWVKYEQYF
CDR3nt: TGCGCCAGCAGCCCCTCCCAGTGGGTCAAATACGAGCAGTACTTC
d_gene: .
abundance: once
v_gene: TRBV5-1
j_gene: TRBJ2-7

CDR3aa: CASSLGVAGTPYNEQFF
CDR3nt: TGTGCCAGCAGCTTAGGGGTCGCGGGGACACCCTACAATGAGCAGTTCTTC
d_gene: .
abundance: .
v_gene: TRBV11-2
j_gene: TRBJ2-1

CDR3aa: CASSLWAAPSYNSPLHF
CDR3nt: TGTGCCAGCAGCCTTTGGGCAGCTCCGTCCTATAATTCACCCCTCCACTTT
d_gene: .
abundance: few
v_gene: TRBV4-2
j_gene: TRBJ1-6

CDR3aa: CASSQDEAGENTEAFF
CDR3nt: TGTGCCAGCAGCCAAGATGAGGCGGGGGAGAACACTGAAGCTTTCTTT
d_gene: .
abundance: once
v_gene: TRBV14
j_gene: TRBJ1-1

CDR3aa: CSGQGGDGYTF
CDR3nt: TGCAGCGGACAGGGAGGAGATGGCTACACCTTC
d_gene: TRBD1
abundance: few
v_gene: TRBV29-1
j_gene: TRBJ1-2

CDR3aa: CATRGLETQYF
CDR3nt: TGTGCCACCCGGGGGCTCGAGACCCAGTACTTC
d_gene: .
abundance: few
v_gene: TRBV15
j_gene: TRBJ2-5

CDR3aa: CASSLEGDWGEKLFF
CDR3nt: TGTGCCAGCAGCTTAGAAGGAGATTGGGGTGAAAAACTGTTTTTT
d_gene: .
abundance: few
v_gene: TRBV11-2
j_gene: TRBJ1-4

CDR3aa: CASSLDRADTQYF
CDR3nt: TGTGCTAGCAGCTTGGACAGGGCAGATACGCAGTATTTT
d_gene: TRBD1
abundance: .
v_gene: TRBV7-7
j_gene: TRBJ2-3

CDR3aa: CASSLTGVANYGYTF
CDR3nt: TGTGCCAGCAGTTTAACAGGGGTAGCTAACTATGGCTACACCTTC
d_gene: TRBD1
abundance: few
v_gene: TRBV27
j_gene: TRBJ1-2

CDR3aa: CSAWDRRYNEQFF
CDR3nt: TGCAGCGCTTGGGACAGGCGCTACAATGAGCAGTTCTTC
d_gene: TRBD1
abundance: .
v_gene: TRBV29-1
j_gene: TRBJ2-1

CDR3aa: CASTPWAENQPQHF
CDR3nt: TGTGCCAGCACCCCCTGGGCGGAAAATCAGCCCCAGCATTTT
d_gene: .
abundance: .
v_gene: TRBV6-5
j_gene: TRBJ1-5

CDR3aa: CASSQDFQGDNEKLFF
CDR3nt: TGCGCCAGCAGCCAAGACTTTCAGGGCGATAATGAAAAACTGTTTTTT
d_gene: .
abundance: .
v_gene: TRBV4-3
j_gene: TRBJ1-4

CDR3aa: CAWSVKGGETQYF
CDR3nt: TGTGCCTGGAGTGTAAAGGGGGGGGAGACCCAGTACTTC
d_gene: .
abundance: .
v_gene: TRBV30
j_gene: TRBJ2-5

CDR3aa: CASSFQRGLTSGNTIYF
CDR3nt: TGTGCCAGCAGCTTTCAACGCGGGCTAACCTCTGGAAACACCATATATTTT
d_gene: .
abundance: many
v_gene: TRBV7-6
j_gene: TRBJ1-3

CDR3aa: CASSVDIGTAYEQYF
CDR3nt: TGTGCCAGCAGCGTAGATATCGGGACAGCCTACGAGCAGTACTTC
d_gene: TRBD1
abundance: .
v_gene: TRBV9
j_gene: TRBJ2-7

CDR3aa: CSVGRMHTEAFF
CDR3nt: TGCAGCGTTGGAAGGATGCACACTGAAGCTTTCTTT
d_gene: .
abundance: .
v_gene: TRBV29-1
j_gene: TRBJ1-1

CDR3aa: CASSPGDGGNQPQHF
CDR3nt: TGTGCCAGCAGCCCAGGAGATGGTGGCAATCAGCCCCAGCATTTT
d_gene: .
abundance: few
v_gene: TRBV7-9
j_gene: TRBJ1-5

CDR3aa: CASSQVPPEDYEQYF
CDR3nt: TGCGCCAGCAGCCAAGTCCCCCCCGAGGACTACGAGCAGTACTTC
d_gene: .
abundance: few
v_gene: TRBV4-1
j_gene: TRBJ2-7

CDR3aa: CASSPDRTETQYF
CDR3nt: TGTGCCAGCTCACCGGACAGGACGGAGACCCAGTACTTC
d_gene: TRBD1
abundance: .
v_gene: TRBV18
j_gene: TRBJ2-5

CDR3aa: CASSVRGNEQYF
CDR3nt: TGTGCCAGCAGTGTCAGGGGAAACGAGCAGTACTTC
d_gene: .
abundance: .
v_gene: TRBV28
j_gene: TRBJ2-7

CDR3aa: CATSSLSLAGGGDEQFF
CDR3nt: TGTGCCACCAGCAGTCTTTCACTAGCGGGGGGTGGTGATGAGCAGTTCTTC
d_gene: TRBD2
abundance: .
v_gene: TRBV15
j_gene: TRBJ2-1

CDR3aa: CASSLSRWQGDNEQFF
CDR3nt: TGTGCCAGCAGTTTATCGAGATGGCAGGGGGACAATGAGCAGTTCTTC
d_gene: TRBD1
abundance: .
v_gene: TRBV27
j_gene: TRBJ2-1

CDR3aa: CAIKTDTMGGELFF
CDR3nt: TGTGCCATCAAAACGGACACAATGGGCGGGGAGCTGTTTTTT
d_gene: .
abundance: .
v_gene: TRBV10-3
j_gene: TRBJ2-2

CDR3aa: CASSYTGSGNTIYF
CDR3nt: TGTGCCAGCAGCTATACAGGTTCTGGAAACACCATATATTTT
d_gene: .
abundance: .
v_gene: TRBV11-1
j_gene: TRBJ1-3

CDR3aa: CASSPGGLGYGYTF
CDR3nt: TGTGCCAGCAGCCCAGGGGGCTTGGGCTATGGCTACACCTTC
d_gene: TRBD1
abundance: .
v_gene: TRBV27
j_gene: TRBJ1-2

CDR3aa: CASSRTSGGPNEQFF
CDR3nt: TGTGCCAGCAGCCGGACTAGCGGGGGGCCCAATGAGCAGTTCTTC
d_gene: TRBD2
abundance: .
v_gene: TRBV27
j_gene: TRBJ2-1

CDR3aa: CASSYASTRTQYF
CDR3nt: TGTGCCAGCAGTTACGCATCTACAAGGACCCAGTACTTC
d_gene: .
abundance: .
v_gene: TRBV6-5
j_gene: TRBJ2-5

CDR3aa: CASSFSRTRGGAWETQYF
CDR3nt: TGTGCCAGCAGCTTCTCGCGGACTCGCGGGGGGGCGTGGGAGACCCAGTACTTC
d_gene: TRBD2
abundance: .
v_gene: TRBV5-8
j_gene: TRBJ2-5

CDR3aa: CASSELPGHPTFF
CDR3nt: TGTGCCAGCAGTGAGTTACCGGGACACCCGACGTTCTTC
d_gene: .
abundance: .
v_gene: TRBV2
j_gene: TRBJ2-1